A single sample is the source of the 26 T cell receptor beta chains below, sequenced in a study of T-cell memory formation after mild COVID-19. TCRdb re-called the 5' RACE reads with MiXCR, one entry per CDR3 protein. Among 150,000 to 200,000 distinct CDR3 sequences listed, roughly 23% were seen once. Input material: PBMCs or a T cell subset sorted from them (not recorded which). The receptors were sampled from an adult woman who had mild COVID-19 (a few samples of this study predate the infection). Cell type and time point are not known.

The sample holds one count of this clonotype. The chain joins TRBV15 to TRBJ2-3, with TRBD2 matching 9 bases. The CDR3 consists of 15 residues. V was pared by 6 bases and J by 2 bases, with 6 bases of the junction left unmatched. Germline V gene data show CDR1 as LNHNV and CDR2 as YYDKDF (reference sequence). CDR3: CATRELAGITDTQYF. CDR3 in DNA: TGTGCCACCAGAGAGCTAGCGGGGATCACAGATACGCAGTATTTT.

The CDR3 coding sequence is TGCAGCGTTTATGGGCGGGTGGGGTCCAATGAGCAGTTCTTC. This encodes CSVYGRVGSNEQFF. The rearrangement links TRBV29-1 to TRBJ2-1; tentatively, D is TRBD2 (5 bases). From germline, CDR1 is SQVTM and CDR2 ANQGSEA. There are 14 residues in the CDR3. V was clipped by 5 bases and J by 6 bases, with 17 bases between them.

The sample holds a few counts of this clonotype. The chain has TRBV27 and TRBJ2-7; D is unclear. V was trimmed by 0 bases and J by 0 bases, leaving 6 bases between them. Germline CDR1 is MNHEY and CDR2 is SMNVEV (reference sequence). The CDR3 totals 14 residues. The CDR3 DNA is TGTGCCAGCAGTTTATCCCTCAGCTCCTACGAGCAGTACTTC. It is translated as CASSLSLSSYEQYF.

This clonotype was counted at least ten times. The gene calls are TRBV7-8 and TRBJ2-7; the match to TRBD2 covers 10 bases. CDR1 is SGHVS and CDR2 is FQNEAQ in the germline V gene. V lost 4 bases, J lost 3 bases, and 3 bases stayed unmatched. This CDR3 contains 14 residues. The CDR3 coding sequence is TGTGCCAGCAGCTCGGGACTAGCGATCTACGAGCAGTACTTC. Translated: CASSSGLAIYEQYF.

The chain is built from TRBV4-2 and TRBJ2-1; 8 bases are a match to TRBD1. Germline V CDR1 and CDR2: LGHNA, YNFKEQ. The CDR3 runs to 16 residues. After removal of 0 bases from V and 3 bases from J, the junction contained 4 bases not matched to a gene. The DNA of the CDR3 is TGTGCCAGCAGCCAAGATTGGGGACAGGTCTACAATGAGCAGTTCTTC. As protein: CASSQDWGQVYNEQFF.

The V gene is TRBV6-1, the J gene TRBJ2-1, with TRBD1 as a possible D gene (5 bases). This CDR3 has 15 residues. Germline V gives CDR1 MNHNS, CDR2 SASEGT. V was trimmed by 1 base and J by 6 bases, leaving 13 bases between them. The CDR3 DNA reads TGTGCCAGCAGTGAAGTCCCAGGGAATGGCAATGAGCAGTTCTTC. It encodes CASSEVPGNGNEQFF.

The sample holds a few counts of this clonotype. The chain employs TRBV2 and TRBJ2-1; D is uncertain. The ends were cut back, 7 bases at V and 2 bases at J, with 9 bases in the middle. Per the germline V gene, CDR1 is SNHLY and CDR2 is FYNNEI. The CDR3 totals 13 residues. CDR3 residues: CASTSAPYNEQFF. The CDR3, as DNA: TGTGCCAGCACCTCTGCCCCCTACAATGAGCAGTTCTTC.

This clonotype was detected a few times. The chain combines TRBV7-2 with TRBJ2-3; D perhaps matches TRBD2 (5 bases). Per germline, CDR1 SGHTA and CDR2 FQGNSA. Trimming removed 5 bases from V and 0 bases from J, with 12 bases in between. The length of the CDR3 is 15 residues. The CDR3 region is CASSLTRASTDTQYF. The CDR3 DNA sequence: TGTGCCAGCAGCCTTACTAGGGCTAGCACAGATACGCAGTATTTT.

V usage is TRBV6-2 or TRBV6-3 and J usage is TRBJ2-1; D is tentatively TRBD1 or TRBD2 (6 bases each). The CDR3 loop spans 17 amino acids. Germline CDR1 is MNHEY and CDR2 is SVGEGT. The V end lost 2 bases, the J end lost 9 bases, and 23 bases lay between the germline ends. CDR3 region: CASSYPSRMGGEGEQFF. The CDR3 DNA follows: TGTGCCAGCAGTTACCCCAGCCGGATGGGGGGCGAGGGTGAGCAGTTCTTC.

This clonotype was detected only a few times. The chain joins TRBV9 to TRBJ1-2; D ambiguous. This CDR3 comprises 12 residues. Trimming pared 6 bases from V and 7 bases from J, leaving 13 bases between. In germline, CDR1 is SGDLS, CDR2 YYNGEE. The CDR3 coding sequence is TGTGCCAGCAAGCCGAGTACCTTTGGCTACACCTTC. Residues: CASKPSTFGYTF.

This clonotype was counted a few times. The V gene is TRBV9, the J gene TRBJ2-7; the D call may be TRBD1 or TRBD2 (5 bases each). V lost 4 bases and J 2 bases, leaving 16 bases between the germline ends. This CDR3 region has 15 residues. Germline loops: CDR1 SGDLS, CDR2 YYNGEE. The CDR3 region is CASSQTGTDTYEQYF. The DNA of the CDR3 is TGTGCCAGCAGCCAGACCGGGACCGATACCTACGAGCAGTACTTC.

This clonotype was detected ten times or more. Sequence at one end of the junction differs from germline and may be a read error. J is TRBJ2-7 and V is TRBV12-3 or TRBV12-4, with D tentatively TRBD1 (7 bases). The CDR3 runs to 13 residues. CDR3 loop: CASSPYGGTDLNF. In DNA form, the CDR3 reads TGTGCCAGCAGCCCCTATGGGGGGACAGATCTTAACTTC.

This clonotype showed up just a few times. This chain uses TRBV6-8 with TRBJ1-4; 9 positions agree with TRBD1. Germline V CDR1 and CDR2: MNHGY, SAAAGT. CDR3 length: 20 residues. Losses at the gene ends were 0 bases for V and 3 bases for J; bases not matched to a gene: 14. The CDR3 sequence is CASSYSIGQGHGAANEKLFF. The CDR3 DNA follows: TGTGCCAGCAGTTACTCGATAGGACAGGGGCATGGAGCGGCTAATGAAAAACTGTTTTTT.

The V and J genes are TRBV7-9 and TRBJ2-7, with TRBD1 as a possible D gene (5 bases). The CDR3 length is 12 residues. Per germline, CDR1 SEHNR and CDR2 FQNEAQ (reference sequence). Trimming took 3 bases from V and 9 from J, leaving 12 bases between them. The CDR3 DNA reads as TGTGCCAGCAGCTTTCAGGGTACCGTGCAGTACTTC. This gives the protein CASSFQGTVQYF.

The chain links TRBV20-1 to TRBJ2-5; D perhaps matches TRBD2 (7 bases). Per the germline V gene, CDR1 is DFQATT and CDR2 is SNEGSKA (reference sequence). Between the trimmed V and J ends, which lost 0 bases and 4 bases, there was a span of 18 bases. The CDR3 extends over 16 amino acids. The CDR3 DNA reads as TGCAGTGCTAGAGATCGGGTCGGGAGGACAGTAGAGACCCAGTACTTC. It translates to CSARDRVGRTVETQYF.

This clonotype was picked up a small number of times. The chain employs TRBV5-1 and TRBJ1-1, with TRBD1 identical over 8 bases. This CDR3 is 15 amino acids long. V dropped 0 bases and J dropped 5; count of bases not matched to a gene: 6. Germline V gives CDR1 SGHRS, CDR2 YFSETQ. In DNA form, the CDR3 reads TGCGCCAGCAGCTTGGCCGGGACAGGCGGAACTGAAGCTTTCTTT. Its translation: CASSLAGTGGTEAFF.

The rearrangement links TRBV7-9 to TRBJ1-1, with D uncertain. There are 14 residues in the CDR3. The V gene lost 5 bases and the J gene lost 0 bases, with 10 bases spanning the gap. Germline CDR1 and CDR2: SEHNR and FQNEAQ (reference sequence). CDR3 sequence: CASSPVQLNTEAFF. In DNA, the CDR3 is TGTGCCAGCAGCCCAGTACAGTTGAACACTGAAGCTTTCTTT. The whole variable domain, remainder taken from reference TRBV7-9 and TRBJ1-1, is DTGVSQNPRHKITKRGQNVTFRCDPISEHNRLYWYRQTLGQGPEFLTYFQNEAQLEKSRLLSDRFSAERPKGSFSTLEIQRTEQGDSAMYLCASSPVQLNTEAFFGQGTRLTVV.

In its sample, this clonotype was seen a few times. This chain uses TRBV7-8 with TRBJ2-3; unclear D gene. The V gene's germline CDR1 is SGHVS and CDR2 FQNEAQ. With 4 bases removed from V and 2 bases from J, the gap between germline ends came to 10 bases. This CDR3 spans 14 amino acids. CDR3 in DNA: TGTGCCAGCAGCTCACCCAGCCCCACAGATACGCAGTATTTT. This translates into CASSSPSPTDTQYF. Drawing the rest from reference TRBV7-8 and TRBJ2-3, the complete variable domain is GAGVSQSPRYKVAKRGQDVALRCDPISGHVSLFWYQQALGQGPEFLTYFQNEAQLDKSGLPSDRFFAERPEGSVSTLKIQRTQQEDSAVYLCASSSPSPTDTQYFGPGTRLTVL.

This clonotype was counted between two and nine times. The rearrangement links TRBV4-1 to TRBJ2-3; D is perhaps TRBD2 (5 bases). The germline V and J ends were trimmed by 2 bases and 6 bases, with 12 bases remaining between them. In germline, CDR1 is MGHRA, CDR2 YSYEKL. CDR3 size: 14 residues. CDR3 loop: CASSQTGSRDTQYF. The CDR3 nucleotides are TGCGCCAGCAGCCAAACGGGGAGCCGGGATACGCAGTATTTT.

The CDR3 reads CASSISGSRQETQYF. The CDR3 DNA sequence: TGTGCCAGTAGTATTTCGGGGTCAAGGCAAGAGACCCAGTACTTC. The V and J genes are TRBV19 and TRBJ2-5; weak D call: TRBD2 (5 bases). Germline CDR1 is LNHDA and CDR2 is SQIVND (reference sequence). Trimming left V 3 bases short and J 2 bases short, with 13 bases between. CDR3 length: 15 residues.

This rearrangement joins TRBV4-3 to TRBJ2-2, with D possibly TRBD1 on 6 matching bases. The CDR3 runs 17 residues. The V gene lost 6 bases and the J gene lost 0 bases, with 17 bases spanning the gap. Germline V lookup: CDR1 LGHNA, CDR2 YSLEER. The CDR3 DNA sequence: TGCGCCAGCAGACCGAACCCGACAGGATCGAACACCGGGGAGCTGTTTTTT. It specifies CASRPNPTGSNTGELFF.

This clonotype was detected only a few times. V is TRBV4-1 and J is TRBJ1-1, with unresolved D. The germline gives CDR1 MGHRA, CDR2 YSYEKL. Trimming shortened V by 0 bases and J by 5 bases, and 7 bases separated the two germline ends. This CDR3 is built from 13 residues. CDR3 sequence (DNA): TGCGCCAGCAGCCAAGATCCGATGACTGAAGCTTTCTTT. Translated: CASSQDPMTEAFF.

This clonotype was picked up a small number of times. The gene calls are TRBV7-6 and TRBJ2-7; 9 positions agree with TRBD2. The V gene's germline CDR1 is SGHVS and CDR2 FNYEAQ. V lost 2 bases to trimming and J lost 2 bases; unmatched junction nucleotides: 1. CDR3 length equals 14 residues. The CDR3 nucleotides read TGTGCCAGCAGCTTAAGACTAGCGGCCTACGAGCAGTACTTC. It yields the protein CASSLRLAAYEQYF.

This clonotype showed up just a few times. The chain employs TRBV5-1 and TRBJ1-5; D may be TRBD1 (5 bases). CDR3 length equals 14 residues. V gave up 0 bases and J gave up 7 bases, with 11 bases separating them. CDR1 and CDR2 from the germline V gene are SGHRS and YFSETQ. The chain's CDR3 is CASSLGQGEQPQHF. The CDR3 DNA sequence: TGCGCCAGCAGCTTGGGTCAGGGTGAGCAGCCCCAGCATTTT.

V and J are TRBV15 and TRBJ2-2, with 9 positions matching TRBD2. Germline V CDR1 and CDR2: LNHNV, YYDKDF (reference sequence). The CDR3 sequence is 16 residues long. V lost 4 bases, J lost 5 bases, and 8 bases stayed unmatched. The CDR3 DNA is TGTGCCACCAGCACTGTAGGACTAGCGCCGACCGGGGAGCTGTTTTTT. The encoded protein is CATSTVGLAPTGELFF.

The chain couples TRBV11-2 to TRBJ2-1; D might be TRBD1 (6 bases). The CDR3 totals 14 residues. Trimming removed 4 bases at V and 5 bases at J, with 12 bases between. Germline V gene lookup returns CDR1 SGHAT and CDR2 FQNNGV. Here the CDR3 reads CASSSPRTDNEQFF. The CDR3 nucleotides are TGTGCCAGCAGCTCCCCTCGGACAGACAATGAGCAGTTCTTC.